Following are 5 T cell receptor beta chains from one sample sequenced in a study of monozygotic twins with cystic fibrosis. Assay used: immunoSEQ multiplex PCR; TCRdb lists only in-frame clones, some missing. The sample includes approximately 23,000 clones, around nine tenths seen only once; the top ten take roughly 1.2%. The sequenced material came from blood. The receptors stem from a woman aged 25 to 39 with cystic fibrosis.

This chain links TRBV7-9 with TRBJ2-2; D gene uncertain. Per germline, CDR1 SEHNR and CDR2 FQNEAQ (reference sequence). The V and J ends lost 6 bases and 3 bases respectively, with 8 bases between them. This CDR3 has 13 amino acids. CDR3 sequence: CASRALDTGELFF. The CDR3 DNA follows: TGTGCCAGCAGGGCACTGGACACCGGGGAGCTGTTTTTT.

V is TRBV7-9 and J is TRBJ1-5; D remains ambiguous. Germline lookup yields CDR1 SEHNR and CDR2 FQNEAQ (reference sequence). The CDR3 is 14 residues long. V shed 3 bases and J shed 0 bases, with 6 bases lying between them. The CDR3 loop reads CASSFSYSNQPQHF. For the CDR3, the DNA is TGTGCCAGCAGCTTCTCATATAGCAATCAGCCCCAGCATTTT.

V and J are TRBV7-8 and TRBJ2-3; D possibly corresponds to TRBD2 (6 bases). CDR1 and CDR2 from the germline V gene are SGHVS and FQNEAQ. CDR3 length: 14 residues. With 3 bases removed from V and 3 bases from J, the gap between germline ends came to 10 bases. The CDR3 region is CASSFARGTDTQYF. CDR3 coding DNA: TGTGCCAGCAGCTTCGCCCGGGGGACAGATACGCAGTATTTT.

The chain joins TRBV19 to TRBJ1-2; tentatively, D is TRBD1 (5 bases). Germline-derived CDR1 and CDR2 are LNHDA and SQIVND (reference sequence). V lost 6 bases and J lost 1, with 15 bases in between. This CDR3 spans 15 amino acids. The CDR3 reads CASRRITGNNYGYTF. The CDR3 DNA sequence: TGTGCCAGTAGAAGGATAACAGGCAATAACTATGGCTACACCTTC.

V and J are TRBV27 and TRBJ2-5; a possible D gene is TRBD1 (5 bases). This CDR3 is 16 amino acids long. V lost 5 bases and J lost 1, with 17 bases in between. The germline gives CDR1 MNHEY, CDR2 SMNVEV (reference sequence). The CDR3 here is CASSPPPTGVQETQYF. For the CDR3, the DNA is TGTGCCAGCAGTCCTCCGCCTACAGGTGTCCAAGAGACCCAGTACTTC.